This T cell receptor beta chain was sequenced in a study of OX40 agonist ivuxolimab in advanced cancers. The CDR3 contains 15 residues. Trimming at V came to 1 base and at J to 7 bases, leaving 2 bases not matched to a gene. Germline V CDR1 and CDR2: LGHNA, YNFKEQ. Assay used: immunoSEQ multiplex PCR; TCRdb lists only in-frame clones, some missing. The sample holds around 54,000 clones, around 94% seen once. Study conclusions and caveats: Relative to CD4+ cells, CD8+ T cells on average had more expanded clones. Expansion of clones was among the lowest in partial responders at 0.1-3.0 mg/kg.

In the case of this clone: Its antigen is undetermined.

The sequence came from an adult with an advanced solid tumor such as melanoma, head and neck, liver or kidney cancer. The sample consisted of CD4+ or CD8+ T cells sorted from blood, taken in a trial of the OX40 agonist ivuxolimab. The chain links TRBV4-2 to TRBJ1-4; the match to TRBD1 covers 11 bases. The DNA for the CDR3 is TGTGCCAGCAGCCAAGGTGGGACAGGGGGTGAAAAACTGTTTTTT. Amino acids: CASSQGGTGGEKLFF.